These 5 T cell receptor beta chains originate from one sample sequenced in a study of blood T cell repertoires in COVID-19. Measured with immunoSEQ multiplex PCR; TCRdb has only the in-frame clones, and not every one. The sample lists over 150,000 clones; 90% were seen once. The material sequenced was peripheral blood. These receptor sequences come from a man in his fifties or sixties with acute or convalescent COVID-19.

The V gene is TRBV6-6, the J gene TRBJ1-1, with D perhaps matching TRBD1 (5 bases). The germline V gene encodes CDR1 MNHNY and CDR2 SVGAGI (reference sequence). V gave up 8 bases and J gave up 3 bases, with 25 bases separating them. The CDR3 loop spans 17 amino acids. CDR3 loop: CASRLSGGRTEDTEAFF. The CDR3 DNA reads as TGTGCCAGCCGTCTGTCCGGGGGACGGACGGAGGACACTGAAGCTTTCTTT.

This clone has a single count. The J gene is TRBJ2-7, the V gene TRBV3-1 (or the pseudogene TRBV3-2); no definite D call. The CDR3 spans 12 residues. Trimming took off 4 bases at V and 6 bases at J, with 10 bases between the two ends. CDR1 and CDR2 from the germline V gene are LGHDT and YNNKEL (reference sequence). CDR3 in DNA: TGTGCCAGCAGCCCTCGTAGTTGCGAGCAGTACGTC. This translates into CASSPRSCEQYV.

The rearrangement joins TRBV28 to TRBJ1-6, with 7 positions matching TRBD1. The junction had 11 bases not matched to a gene; V was cut back by 2 bases and J by 16 bases. The CDR3 is made up of 14 amino acids. Germline CDR1 is MDHEN and CDR2 is SYDVKM. Written as DNA, the CDR3 is TGTGCCAGCAGTTTACCCCCGACAGGGACCCTTCTCCACTTT. It translates to CASSLPPTGTLLHF.

The CDR3 region is CASSWAGNGYTF. The CDR3 DNA reads TGTGCCTCTTCTTGGGCCGGGAATGGCTACACCTTC. This chain uses TRBV30 with TRBJ1-2, with unresolved D. Trimming left V 7 bases short and J 6 bases short, with 15 bases between. Germline V gene lookup returns CDR1 GTSNPN and CDR2 SVGIG (reference sequence). The CDR3 has 12 residues.

This rearrangement joins TRBV29-1 to TRBJ2-7; 7 bases align to TRBD2. Germline CDR1 SQVTM, CDR2 ANQGSEA. J was trimmed by 6 bases and V by 0 bases; bases with no gene match: 8. The CDR3 contains 14 residues. CDR3 sequence (DNA): TGCAGCGTTGAAGATCCGGCGCGGGGGTTCGAGCAGTACTTC. Translated, it gives CSVEDPARGFEQYF.